This TCR gamma chain was profiled in a study of human gamma delta and Vdelta1 T cells. This CDR3 spans 17 amino acids. CDR1 GITISATS and CDR2 ISYDGTV come from the germline V gene (reference sequence). The V and J ends lost 0 bases and 6 bases, in that order; junction bases with no gene match: 5. Regarding this clone: Its antigen is currently unknown.

Study results and caveats: Delta One T cells were reportedly polyclonal and broadly cytotoxic against acute myeloid leukemia.

TCRdb re-processed the PCR reads using CATT. The profile shows 7,000 to 10,000 gamma-chain clones, 45% of them singletons. Specimen: Vdelta1 gamma-delta T cells from blood grown in culture (DOT cells). The TCR sequence derives from a human donor in good health. The chain links TRGV9 to TRGJP. This CDR3 reads CALWEVHSELGKKIKVF. CDR3 nucleotide sequence: TGTGCCTTGTGGGAGGTGCATTCAGAGTTGGGCAAAAAAATCAAGGTATTT.